This TCR beta chain was recovered during a study of beta chain features in type 1 diabetes. Background on the study: There were 107,917,701 sorted cells examined across all samples.

The CDR3 has 15 amino acids. CDR1 and CDR2 (germline): LNHDA, SQIVND (reference sequence). J gave up 5 bases and V 5 bases, and 8 bases lay outside the gene matches. What was sequenced were expressed TCRB transcripts, since all of the isolated RNA had been reverse transcribed. Clones were sequenced by immunoSEQ multiplex PCR, and TCRdb holds only the in-frame ones, with some missing. The table includes 200,000 to 300,000 clones, less than 15% detected once. This clone was seen more than once but under ten times. Its antigen is still unknown. Study-wide results and limits: Equally in patients and controls, shorter templates might have been favored by PCR. More deletions and fewer insertions at VDJ junctions were found in patients with type 1 diabetes.

Purities over 98% were achieved in all sorted populations. This sequence originates from a woman aged 40 to 55 in good health. V gene TRBV19 combines with J gene TRBJ1-4; 7 bases are a match to TRBD1. The material sequenced was naive CD4+ T cells from blood. The CDR3 protein is CASSAAGQLNEKLFF. Here the CDR3 DNA reads TGTGCCAGTAGTGCTGCGGGACAGTTAAATGAAAAACTGTTTTTT.